This T cell receptor beta chain was obtained from a study of T-cell memory formation after mild COVID-19. The CDR3 covers 13 residues. Trimming removed 6 bases at V and 6 bases at J, with 15 bases between. The germline V gene encodes CDR1 WSHSY and CDR2 SAAADI. The study's findings and limits: Whereas later expanders leaned CD4+, clones contracting day 15 to 85 showed a balanced CD4/CD8 makeup.

TCRdb called the 5' RACE reads again in MiXCR, with one record for every CDR3 protein. The repertoire holds 200,000 to 250,000 distinct CDR3 sequences, with roughly 15% as singletons. This clonotype was seen many times. Its antigen is not identified. This receptor was taken from a man aged 18 to 30 who had mild COVID-19 (a few samples of this study predate the infection). Cell type and time point are not known. The V call is TRBV10-2, the J call TRBJ2-7; D might be TRBD1 (5 bases). Sample: PBMCs or a T cell subset sorted from them (not recorded which). The CDR3 region is CASRYPGMGEQYF. The CDR3 nucleotides are TGCGCCAGCAGGTACCCAGGGATGGGCGAGCAGTACTTC.